This T cell receptor (beta chain) is from a study of blood T cell repertoires in COVID-19. Study-wide context: T cells, B-cell-depleted T cells, or PBMCs supplied cDNA or gDNA.

Sequenced by immunoSEQ multiplex PCR; TCRdb stores in-frame clones only, minus some. The table shows 100,000 to 150,000 clones, with 75% to 90% occurring only once. Patients in Seattle were enrolled during active infection, then followed longitudinally. Trimming took 0 bases from V and 1 from J, leaving 9 bases between them. CDR1 and CDR2 (germline): MNHEY, SVGAGI. CDR3 length equals 15 residues. The sequencing input was peripheral blood. This sequence joins TRBV6-5 and TRBJ1-1, with unresolved D. The clonotype originates from a man aged 55 to 69 with COVID-19, enrolled during active disease. The CDR3 DNA is TGTGCCAGCAGTTACTCGGAGGGAAGGAACACTGAAGCTTTCTTT. Its translation is CASSYSEGRNTEAFF.